This T cell receptor (beta chain) came from a study of T cell repertoires in cytomegalovirus infection. In the study overall: Based on public TCR beta signatures, there were indications of CMV infection and of a matching HLA type. Whole-study findings and limits: The cumulative frequency of public TCR beta families identified carriers of CMV plus the relevant HLA.

Germline values: CDR1 SGHVS, CDR2 FNYEAQ. The CDR3 is made up of 15 amino acids. The V end lost 0 bases, the J end lost 4 bases, and 12 bases lay between the germline ends. This clonotype has just a few counts. Its matching antigen is unknown. TCRdb called the reads again in MiXCR, with one record for every CDR3 protein. Of approximately 990,000 distinct CDR3 sequences listed, around a third are singletons. The sample in question was cultured CD8+ T cells from PBMCs, obtained from culture after CMV antigen stimulation. The TCR comes from a human donor in good health (CMV status not recorded). Some clones in this sample may be carry-over from other donors' samples. The chain uses TRBV7-6 and TRBJ1-1; D unclear. The CDR3 is CASSLANSAGTEAFF. CDR3 bases: TGTGCCAGCAGCTTAGCCAATAGCGCGGGCACTGAAGCTTTCTTT.